This T cell receptor beta chain was sequenced for a study of T-cell memory formation after mild COVID-19. Study-level background: Largely, the TCR clusters proved donor specific. Overall study findings and caveats: Contracting CD4+ clones sat mainly in CM and EM; CD8+ in EMRA. Pre-infection memory held some responding clones, suggesting pre-existing cross-reactive T cells responded.

This clonotype was detected a few times. The antigen is unknown. TCRdb reanalysed the 5' RACE reads using MiXCR and keeps one entry per CDR3 protein. The sample shows fewer than 300,000 distinct CDR3 sequences, about a sixth of them seen only once. The CDR3 consists of 19 residues. After removal of 3 bases from V and 3 bases from J, the junction contained 11 bases not matched to a gene. Germline assignment: CDR1 SGHDT and CDR2 YYEEEE. This TCR derives from a man aged 18 to 29 who had mild COVID-19 (a few samples of this study predate the infection). Cell type and time point are not known. The V gene is TRBV5-6, the J gene TRBJ2-2; 13 positions agree with TRBD2. The sequenced sample was PBMCs or a T cell subset sorted from them (not recorded which). CDR3 sequence (DNA): TGTGCCAGCAGCTCGGGACTAGCGGGGAACCTCTATTACACCGGGGAGCTGTTTTTT. This sequence encodes CASSSGLAGNLYYTGELFF.